The source of this TCR beta chain is a study of blood T cell repertoires in COVID-19. Across the study: The United States, Italy and Spain provided the acute and convalescent COVID-19 samples. T cells, B-cell-depleted T cells, or PBMCs supplied cDNA or gDNA.

Source study methods: For nucleated cells, counts were estimated from reference gene primer amplification. Some clones are missing from TCRdb's copy, which holds only in-frame ones; the method was immunoSEQ multiplex PCR. That table gives V, J and clone size, and the DNA gave D and trimming. The sample shows a few hundred thousand clones, 70% to 85% of them seen only once. The study assigned cohorts using participant-reported clinical history. This CDR3 is 16 amino acids long. Germline assignment: CDR1 MNHEY and CDR2 SMNVEV (reference sequence). The ends lost 6 bases at V and 8 bases at J; junction bases unmatched: 15.

Material: PBMCs or T cells enriched from blood (not recorded which). This chain uses TRBV27 with TRBJ2-1, with 8 bases identical to TRBD2. This sequence originates from a woman between 55 and 75 years old who had recovered from COVID-19. The CDR3 DNA reads TGTGCCAGCAGGCGGCCGGGACTAGGGGAGCGGGATGAGCAGTTCTTC. Its translation is CASRRPGLGERDEQFF.